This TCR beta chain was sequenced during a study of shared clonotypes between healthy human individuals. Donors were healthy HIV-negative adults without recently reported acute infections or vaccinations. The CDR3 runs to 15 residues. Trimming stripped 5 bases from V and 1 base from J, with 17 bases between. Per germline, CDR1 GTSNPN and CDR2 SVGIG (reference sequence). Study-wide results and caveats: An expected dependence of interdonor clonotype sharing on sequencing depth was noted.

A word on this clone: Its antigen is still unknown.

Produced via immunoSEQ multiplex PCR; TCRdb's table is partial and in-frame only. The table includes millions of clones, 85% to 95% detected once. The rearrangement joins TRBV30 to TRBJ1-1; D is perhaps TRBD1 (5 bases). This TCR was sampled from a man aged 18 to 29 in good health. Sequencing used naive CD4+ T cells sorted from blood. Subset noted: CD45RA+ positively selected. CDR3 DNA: TGTGCCTGGGCCGAGGGGTTTTCCTGGAACACTGAAGCTTTCTTT. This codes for CAWAEGFSWNTEAFF.